This TCR beta chain was obtained from a study of blood T cell repertoires in COVID-19 (dated by TCRdb to 2018 to 2021). In terms of the full investigation: Samples covering the acute and convalescent phases of COVID-19 were provided by collaborators in the United States, Italy and Spain. Deeply sampled blood TCRbeta repertoires from subjects exposed to, actively infected with, or recovered from COVID-19 were included in the dataset. The repertoires were released in a freely available public database meant as a resource for research on the immune response to SARS-CoV-2. HLA class I and class II types, where available, came from metadata supplied by the sample provider rather than from assay-based typing. The samples were drawn from two sources: the first 160 participants of the ongoing ImmuneRACE study, and fewer than 1,500 subjects contributed by 6 global collaborators. The sample metadata nearly always contained a de-identified subject ID, COVID-19 status, age in years and sex. The material from the prospective study consisted of cDNA or gDNA derived from T cells, B-cell-depleted T cells, or PBMCs. Points the paper makes about the study in general: The amount of clinical and demographic metadata varied by source and participant and was provided uncurated.

Whole blood was collected in K2EDTA tubes by collaborating institutions according to the institutions' own protocols. For TCRbeta analysis, collaborators shipped samples as frozen whole blood, isolated PBMCs, or DNA extracted from either of those sample types. TCRbeta CDR3 regions were amplified from genomic DNA by means of the immunoSEQ Assay, a bias-controlled multiplex PCR. Processing in the source paper ran as follows. Nucleated cell counts per sample were estimated from amplification of reference gene primers within the assay. Sequence reads were collapsed and filtered to measure the absolute abundance of every unique TCRbeta CDR3 rearrangement. For each sample, productive Simpson clonality was calculated as the square root of Simpson's diversity index over productive rearrangements. Here the immuneACCESS table is served through TCRdb, limited to in-frame sequences with V and J called. Missing clones are a known gap in these copies; in checked studies unresolved V genes cover under half, and the rest lacks a known reason. V and J calls and clone size are copied from that table; D and trimming were computed from the DNA. Counted in this sample were 90,000 to 150,000 clones; over 75% of them appeared once. The top ten clonotypes cover 11% of the sample.

Comment on this clone: The specificity of this receptor is unknown. Base quality data are lacking; no much larger clone is found one base away.

V is clipped by 0 bases and J by 1 base, and the sequence between their germline boundaries is 11 bases long. Inclusive of the bounding cysteine and phenylalanine, the CDR3 is 16 residues long. CDR3 DNA only is kept here, 48 bases in frame from base 1. The germline V gene sets CDR1 to SGDLS and CDR2 to YYNGEE. This receptor chain uses TRBV9 and TRBJ1-3; confidence is insufficient to name the D gene. Input material: peripheral blood. This receptor was identified in a man older than 75 with acute or convalescent COVID-19. This receptor carries the CDR3 CASSVAQSWSGNTIYF. The base sequence is TGTGCCAGCAGCGTAGCACAGAGTTGGTCTGGAAACACCATATATTTT. Where the CDR3 stops, the reference TRBV9 and TRBJ1-3 genes take over; the full variable domain is DSGVTQTPKHLITATGQRVTLRCSPRSGDLSVYWYQQSLDQGLQFLIQYYNGEERAKGNILERFSAQQFPDLHSELNLSSLELGDSALYFCASSVAQSWSGNTIYFGEGSWLTVV.